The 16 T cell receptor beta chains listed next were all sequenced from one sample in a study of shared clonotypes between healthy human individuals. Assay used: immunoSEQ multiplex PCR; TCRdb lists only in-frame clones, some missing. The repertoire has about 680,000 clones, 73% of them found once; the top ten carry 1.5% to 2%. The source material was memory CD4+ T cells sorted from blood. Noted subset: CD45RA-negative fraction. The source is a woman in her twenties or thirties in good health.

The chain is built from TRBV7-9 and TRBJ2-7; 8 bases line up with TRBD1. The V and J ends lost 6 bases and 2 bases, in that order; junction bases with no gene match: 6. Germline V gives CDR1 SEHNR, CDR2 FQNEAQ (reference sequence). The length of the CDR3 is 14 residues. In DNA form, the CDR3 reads TGTGCCAGCAGTCTGGACAGGGTCCCCTACGAGCAGTACTTC. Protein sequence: CASSLDRVPYEQYF.

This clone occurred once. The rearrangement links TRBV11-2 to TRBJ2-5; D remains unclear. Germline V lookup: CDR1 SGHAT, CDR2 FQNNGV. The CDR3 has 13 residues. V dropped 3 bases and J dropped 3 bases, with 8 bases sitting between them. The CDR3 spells CASSFGWEETQYF. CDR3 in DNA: TGTGCCAGCAGCTTTGGATGGGAAGAGACCCAGTACTTC.

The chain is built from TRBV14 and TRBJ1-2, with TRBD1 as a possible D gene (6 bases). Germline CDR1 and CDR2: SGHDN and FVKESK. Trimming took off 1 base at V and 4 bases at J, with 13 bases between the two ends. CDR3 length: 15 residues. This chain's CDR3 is CASSQVAGVSYGYTF. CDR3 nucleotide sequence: TGTGCCAGCAGCCAAGTGGCAGGGGTGAGCTATGGCTACACCTTC.

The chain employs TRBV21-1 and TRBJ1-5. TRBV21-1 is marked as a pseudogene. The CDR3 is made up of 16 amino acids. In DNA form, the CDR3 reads TGTGCCAGCAGCAAAATGTGCGGTATTAGCAATCAGCCCCAGCATTTT. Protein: CASSKMCGISNQPQHF.

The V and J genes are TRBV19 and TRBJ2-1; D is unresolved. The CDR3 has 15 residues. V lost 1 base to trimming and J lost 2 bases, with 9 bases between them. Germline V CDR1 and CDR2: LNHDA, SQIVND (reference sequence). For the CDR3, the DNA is TGTGCCAGTAGTATAGGGGAAGAAACCTACAATGAGCAGTTCTTC. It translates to CASSIGEETYNEQFF.

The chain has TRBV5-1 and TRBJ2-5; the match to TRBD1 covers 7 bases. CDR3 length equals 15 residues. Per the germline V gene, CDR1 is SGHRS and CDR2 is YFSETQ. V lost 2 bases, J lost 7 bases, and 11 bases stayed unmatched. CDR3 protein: CASSLFDRDGGTQYF. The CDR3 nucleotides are TGCGCCAGCAGCTTATTCGACAGGGATGGCGGGACCCAGTACTTC.

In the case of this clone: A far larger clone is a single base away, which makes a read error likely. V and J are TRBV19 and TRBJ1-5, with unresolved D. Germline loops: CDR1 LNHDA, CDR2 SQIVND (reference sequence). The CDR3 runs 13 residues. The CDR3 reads CTSTGRGSMPQHF. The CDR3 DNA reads TGTACCAGTACCGGGCGGGGTTCGATGCCCCAGCATTTT.

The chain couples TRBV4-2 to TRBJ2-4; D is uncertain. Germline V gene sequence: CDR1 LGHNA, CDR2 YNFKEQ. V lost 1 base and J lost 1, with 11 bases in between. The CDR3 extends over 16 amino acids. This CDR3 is CASSQAADGAKNIQYF. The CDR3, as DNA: TGTGCCAGCAGCCAAGCCGCGGACGGTGCCAAAAACATTCAGTACTTC.

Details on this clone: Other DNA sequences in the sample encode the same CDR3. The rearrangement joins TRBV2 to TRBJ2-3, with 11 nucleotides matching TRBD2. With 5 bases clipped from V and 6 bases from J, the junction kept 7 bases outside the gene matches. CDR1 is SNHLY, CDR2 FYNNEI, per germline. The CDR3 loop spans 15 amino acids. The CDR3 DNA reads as TGTGCCAGCAGTCCCCTGACTAGCGGGACCGATACGCAGTATTTT. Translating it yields CASSPLTSGTDTQYF.

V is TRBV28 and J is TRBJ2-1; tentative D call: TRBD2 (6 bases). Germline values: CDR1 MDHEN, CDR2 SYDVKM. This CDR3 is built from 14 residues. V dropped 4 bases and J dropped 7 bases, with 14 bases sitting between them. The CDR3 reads CASSSTSWRNEQFF. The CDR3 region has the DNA TGTGCCAGCAGTTCGACTAGTTGGAGGAATGAGCAGTTCTTC.

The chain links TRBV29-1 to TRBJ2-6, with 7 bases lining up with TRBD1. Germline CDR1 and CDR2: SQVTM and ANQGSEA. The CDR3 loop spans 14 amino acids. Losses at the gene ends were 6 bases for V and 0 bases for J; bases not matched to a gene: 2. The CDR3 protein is CSVGTDSGANVLTF. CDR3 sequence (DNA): TGCAGCGTGGGGACAGACTCTGGGGCCAACGTCCTGACTTTC.

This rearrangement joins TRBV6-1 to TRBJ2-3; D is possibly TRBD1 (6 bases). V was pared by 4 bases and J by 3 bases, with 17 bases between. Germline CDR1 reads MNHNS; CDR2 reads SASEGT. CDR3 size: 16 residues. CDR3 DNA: TGTGCCAGCAGTGTTCGGGACACCAAAGATACAGATACGCAGTATTTT. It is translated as CASSVRDTKDTDTQYF.

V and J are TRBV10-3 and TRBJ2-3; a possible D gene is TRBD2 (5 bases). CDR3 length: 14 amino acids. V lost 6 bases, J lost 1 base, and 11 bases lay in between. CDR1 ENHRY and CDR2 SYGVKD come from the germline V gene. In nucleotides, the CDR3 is TGTGCCATCAGGGGCGGGCAGGGCACAGATACGCAGTATTTT. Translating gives CAIRGGQGTDTQYF.

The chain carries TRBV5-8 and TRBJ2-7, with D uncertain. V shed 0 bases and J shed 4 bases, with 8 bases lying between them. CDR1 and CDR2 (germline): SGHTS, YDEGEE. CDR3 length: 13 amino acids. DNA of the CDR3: TGTGCCAGCAGCTTGGGAAGAGCGTACGAGCAGTACTTC. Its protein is CASSLGRAYEQYF.

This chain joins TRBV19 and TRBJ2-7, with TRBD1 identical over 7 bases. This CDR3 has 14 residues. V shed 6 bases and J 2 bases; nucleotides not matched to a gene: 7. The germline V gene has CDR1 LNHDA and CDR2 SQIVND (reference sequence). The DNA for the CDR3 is TGTGCCAGTAGGGAACAGGGGACCGCCTACGAGCAGTACTTC. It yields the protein CASREQGTAYEQYF.

DNA for the CDR3: TGCGCCAGCAGCCGAGCAGGACTAGTGATTTCCTACAATGAGCAGTTCTTC. Amino acids: CASSRAGLVISYNEQFF. The gene calls are TRBV4-1 and TRBJ2-1; 7 bases fit TRBD2. CDR1 and CDR2 from the germline V gene are MGHRA and YSYEKL. There are 17 residues in the CDR3. V dropped 4 bases and J dropped 1; count of bases not matched to a gene: 10.